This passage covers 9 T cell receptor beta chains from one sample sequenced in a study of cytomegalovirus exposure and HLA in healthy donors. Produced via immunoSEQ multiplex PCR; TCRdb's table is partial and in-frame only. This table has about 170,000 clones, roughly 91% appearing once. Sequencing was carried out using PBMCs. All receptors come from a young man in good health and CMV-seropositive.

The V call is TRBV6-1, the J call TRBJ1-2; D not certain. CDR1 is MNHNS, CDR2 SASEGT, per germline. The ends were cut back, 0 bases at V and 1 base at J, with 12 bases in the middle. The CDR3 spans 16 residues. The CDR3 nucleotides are TGTGCCAGCAGTGAAGCGATGAGGGTGTTTAACTATGGCTACACCTTC. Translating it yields CASSEAMRVFNYGYTF.

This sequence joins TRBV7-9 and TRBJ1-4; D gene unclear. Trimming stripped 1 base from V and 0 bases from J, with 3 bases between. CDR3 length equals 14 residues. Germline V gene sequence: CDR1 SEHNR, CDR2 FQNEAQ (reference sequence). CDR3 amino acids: CASSLGATNEKLFF. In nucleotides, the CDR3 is TGTGCCAGCAGCTTAGGCGCAACTAATGAAAAACTGTTTTTT.

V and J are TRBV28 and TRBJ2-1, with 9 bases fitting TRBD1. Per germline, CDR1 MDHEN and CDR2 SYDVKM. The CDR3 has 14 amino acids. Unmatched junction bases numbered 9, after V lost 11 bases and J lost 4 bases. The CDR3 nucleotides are TGTGCCGGACAAGGGACAGGGTCGTACAATGAGCAGTTCTTC. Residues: CAGQGTGSYNEQFF.

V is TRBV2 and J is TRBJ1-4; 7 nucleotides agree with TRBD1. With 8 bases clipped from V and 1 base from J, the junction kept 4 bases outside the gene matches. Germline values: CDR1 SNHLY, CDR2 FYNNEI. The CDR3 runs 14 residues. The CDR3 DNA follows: TGTGCCAGCCGATCAGGGGGAACTAATGAAAAACTGTTTTTT. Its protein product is CASRSGGTNEKLFF.

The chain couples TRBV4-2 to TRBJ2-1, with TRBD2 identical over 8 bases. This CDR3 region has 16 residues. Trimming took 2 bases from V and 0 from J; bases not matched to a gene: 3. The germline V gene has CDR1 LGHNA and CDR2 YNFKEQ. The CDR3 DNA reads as TGTGCCAGCAGCCAATCGAGCGGGAGCTCCTACAATGAGCAGTTCTTC. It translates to CASSQSSGSSYNEQFF.

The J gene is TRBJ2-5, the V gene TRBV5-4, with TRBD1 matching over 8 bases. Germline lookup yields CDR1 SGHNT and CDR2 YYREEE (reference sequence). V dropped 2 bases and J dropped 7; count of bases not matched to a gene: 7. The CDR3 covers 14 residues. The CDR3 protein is CASSFGQGGGTQYF. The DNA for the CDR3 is TGTGCCAGCAGCTTCGGACAGGGAGGCGGGACCCAGTACTTC.

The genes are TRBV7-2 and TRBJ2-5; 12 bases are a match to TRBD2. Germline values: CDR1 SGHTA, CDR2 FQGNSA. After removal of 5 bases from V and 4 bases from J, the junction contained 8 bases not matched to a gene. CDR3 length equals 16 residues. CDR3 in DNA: TGTGCCAGCAGCCTCCTAGCGGGAGGGCCTGGAGAGACCCAGTACTTC. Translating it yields CASSLLAGGPGETQYF.

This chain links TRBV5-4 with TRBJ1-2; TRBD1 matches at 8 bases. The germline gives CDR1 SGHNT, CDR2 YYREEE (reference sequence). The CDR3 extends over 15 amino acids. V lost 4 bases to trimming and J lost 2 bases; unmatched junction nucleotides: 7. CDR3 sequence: CASSAGQGLNYGYTF. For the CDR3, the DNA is TGTGCCAGCAGCGCCGGACAGGGACTGAACTATGGCTACACCTTC.

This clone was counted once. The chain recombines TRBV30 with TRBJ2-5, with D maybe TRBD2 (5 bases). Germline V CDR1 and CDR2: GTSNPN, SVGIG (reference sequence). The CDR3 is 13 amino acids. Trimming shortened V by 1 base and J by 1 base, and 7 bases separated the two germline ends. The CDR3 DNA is TGTGCCTGGAGTGGAGGGATCCAAGAGACCCAGTACTTC. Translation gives CAWSGGIQETQYF. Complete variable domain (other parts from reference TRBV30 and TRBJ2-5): SQTIHQWPATLVQPVGSPLSLECTVEGTSNPNLYWYRQAAGRGLQLLFYSVGIGQISSEVPQNLSASRPQDRQFILSSKKLLLSDSGFYLCAWSGGIQETQYFGPGTRLLVL.